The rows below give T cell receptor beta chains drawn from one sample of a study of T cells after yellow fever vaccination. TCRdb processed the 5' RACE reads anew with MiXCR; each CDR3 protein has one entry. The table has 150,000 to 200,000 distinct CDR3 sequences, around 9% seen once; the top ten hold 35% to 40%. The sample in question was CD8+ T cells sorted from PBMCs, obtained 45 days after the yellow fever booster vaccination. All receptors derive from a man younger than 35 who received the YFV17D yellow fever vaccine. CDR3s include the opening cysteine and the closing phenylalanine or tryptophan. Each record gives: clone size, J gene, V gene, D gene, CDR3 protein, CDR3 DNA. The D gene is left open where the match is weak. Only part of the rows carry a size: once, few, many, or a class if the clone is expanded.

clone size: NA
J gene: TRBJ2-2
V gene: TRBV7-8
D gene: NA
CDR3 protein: CASSLEGSWGELFF
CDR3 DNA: TGTGCCAGCAGCTTAGAGGGGTCCTGGGGGGAGCTGTTTTTT

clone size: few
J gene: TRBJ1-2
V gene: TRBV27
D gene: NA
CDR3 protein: CASSWRADYGYTF
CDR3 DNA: TGTGCCAGCAGTTGGAGGGCTGACTATGGCTACACCTTC

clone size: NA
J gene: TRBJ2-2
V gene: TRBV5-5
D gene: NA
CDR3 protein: CASLYGTTGELFF
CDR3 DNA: TGTGCCAGCCTCTACGGGACCACCGGGGAGCTGTTTTTT

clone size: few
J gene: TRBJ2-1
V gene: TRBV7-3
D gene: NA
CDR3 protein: CASSLTGGLSYNEQFF
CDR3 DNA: TGTGCCAGCAGCCTCACCGGGGGCCTCTCCTACAATGAGCAGTTCTTC

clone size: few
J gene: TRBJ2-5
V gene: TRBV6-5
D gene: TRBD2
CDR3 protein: CASSYLAGGEETQYF
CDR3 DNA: TGTGCCAGCAGTTACCTAGCGGGGGGTGAAGAGACCCAGTACTTC

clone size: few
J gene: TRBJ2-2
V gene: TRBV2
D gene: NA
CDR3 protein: CASSEGTNTGELFF
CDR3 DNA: TGTGCCAGCAGTGAGGGGACGAACACCGGGGAGCTGTTTTTT

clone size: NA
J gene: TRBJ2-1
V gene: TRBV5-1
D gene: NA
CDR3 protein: CASSKGEAPNEQFF
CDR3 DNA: TGCGCCAGCAGCAAGGGAGAGGCCCCCAATGAGCAGTTCTTC

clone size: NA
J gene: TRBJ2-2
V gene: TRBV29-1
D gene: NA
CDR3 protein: CTSKDSNTGELFF
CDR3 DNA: TGCACGAGCAAGGACAGTAACACCGGGGAGCTGTTTTTT

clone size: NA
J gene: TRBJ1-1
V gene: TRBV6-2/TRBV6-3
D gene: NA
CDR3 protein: CASSYINRNTEAFF
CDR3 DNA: TGTGCCAGCAGTTATATTAATAGGAACACTGAAGCTTTCTTT

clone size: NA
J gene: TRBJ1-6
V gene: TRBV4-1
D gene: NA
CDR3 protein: CASSQDRGQRYNSPLHF
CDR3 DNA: TGCGCCAGCAGCCAAGACAGGGGCCAACGCTATAATTCACCCCTCCACTTT

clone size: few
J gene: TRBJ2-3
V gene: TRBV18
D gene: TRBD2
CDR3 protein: CASSPPLAAPDTQYF
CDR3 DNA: TGTGCCAGCTCACCACCGCTAGCGGCCCCAGATACGCAGTATTTT

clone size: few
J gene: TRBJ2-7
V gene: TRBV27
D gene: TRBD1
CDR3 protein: CASSDQGASYEQYF
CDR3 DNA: TGTGCCAGTAGCGATCAGGGGGCTTCCTACGAGCAGTACTTC

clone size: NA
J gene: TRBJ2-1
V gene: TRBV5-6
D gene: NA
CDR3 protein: CASSVRAEQFF
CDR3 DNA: TGTGCCAGCAGCGTAAGGGCTGAGCAGTTCTTC

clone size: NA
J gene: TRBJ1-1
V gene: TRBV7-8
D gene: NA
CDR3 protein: CASSPVMNTEAFF
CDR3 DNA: TGTGCCAGCAGCCCCGTTATGAACACTGAAGCTTTCTTT

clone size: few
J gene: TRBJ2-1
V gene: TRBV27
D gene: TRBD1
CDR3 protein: CASSQFPGQGAFSSYNEQFF
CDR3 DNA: TGTGCCAGCAGTCAATTTCCGGGACAGGGGGCGTTTAGCTCCTACAATGAGCAGTTCTTC

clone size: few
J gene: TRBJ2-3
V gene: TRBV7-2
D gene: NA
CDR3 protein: CASSFLVRGLEDTQYF
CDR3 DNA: TGTGCCAGCAGCTTTTTGGTCCGGGGCCTCGAAGATACGCAGTATTTT

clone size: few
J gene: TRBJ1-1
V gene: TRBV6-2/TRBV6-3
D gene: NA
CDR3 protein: CASWVGTAYTEAFF
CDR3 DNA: TGTGCCAGCTGGGTCGGGACGGCCTACACTGAAGCTTTCTTT

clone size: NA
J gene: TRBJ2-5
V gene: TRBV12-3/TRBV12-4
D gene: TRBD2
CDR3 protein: CASSLGTSQETQYF
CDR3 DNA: TGTGCCAGCAGTTTAGGGACTAGCCAAGAGACCCAGTACTTC

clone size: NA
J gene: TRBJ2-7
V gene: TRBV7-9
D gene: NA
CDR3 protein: CASSLFVRDSPYEQYF
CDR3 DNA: TGTGCCAGCAGCTTATTCGTGCGGGACAGCCCCTACGAGCAGTACTTC

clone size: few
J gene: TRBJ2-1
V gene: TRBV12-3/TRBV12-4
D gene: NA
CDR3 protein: CASSLTTVWGAREQFF
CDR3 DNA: TGTGCCAGCAGTTTAACAACCGTGTGGGGGGCGCGGGAGCAGTTCTTC

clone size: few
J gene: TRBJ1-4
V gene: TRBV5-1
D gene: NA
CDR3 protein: CASSTRGFDDEKLFF
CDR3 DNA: TGCGCCAGCAGCACCAGGGGATTCGATGATGAAAAACTGTTTTTT

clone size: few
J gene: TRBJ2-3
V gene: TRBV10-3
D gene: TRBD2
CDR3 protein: CAITGGERTDTQYF
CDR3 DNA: TGTGCCATCACGGGGGGAGAGCGCACAGATACGCAGTATTTT

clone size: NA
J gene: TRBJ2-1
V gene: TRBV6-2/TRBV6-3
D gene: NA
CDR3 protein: CATARTNEQFF
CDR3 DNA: TGTGCCACGGCCAGGACAAATGAGCAGTTCTTC

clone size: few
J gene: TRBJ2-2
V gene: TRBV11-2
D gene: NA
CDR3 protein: CASSWDGAPNTGELFF
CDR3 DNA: TGTGCCAGCAGCTGGGATGGGGCCCCGAACACCGGGGAGCTGTTTTTT

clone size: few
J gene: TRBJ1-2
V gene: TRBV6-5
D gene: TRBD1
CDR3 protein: CASSYQPQGAPEGGYTF
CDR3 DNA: TGTGCCAGCAGTTACCAACCCCAGGGGGCACCGGAGGGGGGCTACACCTTC

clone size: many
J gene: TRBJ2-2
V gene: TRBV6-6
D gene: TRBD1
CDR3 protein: CASSYSGQAHTGELFF
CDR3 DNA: TGTGCCAGCAGTTACTCGGGACAGGCTCACACCGGGGAGCTGTTTTTT

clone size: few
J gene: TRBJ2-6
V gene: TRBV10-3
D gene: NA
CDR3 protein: CAISVRDGQFSGANVLTF
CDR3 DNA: TGTGCCATCAGTGTCCGGGACGGCCAATTCTCTGGGGCCAACGTCCTGACTTTC

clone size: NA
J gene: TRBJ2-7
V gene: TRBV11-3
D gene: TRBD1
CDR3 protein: CASSPRDRNYEQYF
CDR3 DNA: TGTGCCAGCAGCCCAAGGGACAGAAACTACGAGCAGTACTTC

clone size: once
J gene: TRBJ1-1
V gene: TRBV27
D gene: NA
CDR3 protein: CASRRPHSNTEAFF
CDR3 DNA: TGTGCCAGCAGAAGGCCCCACTCGAACACTGAAGCTTTCTTT

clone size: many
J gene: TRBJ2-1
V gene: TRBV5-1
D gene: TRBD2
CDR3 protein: CASTRRGGVRYNEQFF
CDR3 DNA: TGCGCCAGCACCCGGCGGGGGGGCGTCCGGTACAATGAGCAGTTCTTC

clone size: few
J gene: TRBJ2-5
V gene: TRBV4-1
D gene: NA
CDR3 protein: CASSQEQDRETQYF
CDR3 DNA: TGCGCCAGCAGCCAAGAGCAGGACAGAGAGACCCAGTACTTC

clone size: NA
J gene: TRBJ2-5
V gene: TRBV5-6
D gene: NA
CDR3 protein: CASSLVGGGETQYF
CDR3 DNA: TGTGCCAGCAGCTTGGTTGGGGGAGGAGAGACCCAGTACTTC

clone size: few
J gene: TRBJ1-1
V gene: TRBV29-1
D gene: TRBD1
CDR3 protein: CSVYEGASGTEAFF
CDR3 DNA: TGCAGCGTTTACGAGGGGGCAAGCGGCACTGAAGCTTTCTTT

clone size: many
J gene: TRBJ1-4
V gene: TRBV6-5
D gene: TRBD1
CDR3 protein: CASSLYGSGTGAEKLFF
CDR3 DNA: TGTGCCAGCAGCCTATATGGGTCCGGGACAGGGGCTGAAAAACTGTTTTTT

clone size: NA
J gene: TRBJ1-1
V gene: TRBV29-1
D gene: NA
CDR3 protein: CSFVGNENTEAFF
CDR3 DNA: TGCAGCTTCGTCGGGAATGAGAACACTGAAGCTTTCTTT

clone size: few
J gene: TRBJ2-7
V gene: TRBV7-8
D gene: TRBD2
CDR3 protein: CASSVPGGGSSYEQYF
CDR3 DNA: TGTGCCAGCAGCGTACCGGGGGGTGGGAGCTCCTACGAGCAGTACTTC

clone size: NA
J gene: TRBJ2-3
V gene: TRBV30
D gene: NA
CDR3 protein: CAWSVSGGAGDTQYF
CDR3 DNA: TGTGCCTGGAGTGTATCTGGCGGGGCGGGAGATACGCAGTATTTT

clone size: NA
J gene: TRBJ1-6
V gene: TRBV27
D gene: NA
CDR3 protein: CASSWGLEPLHF
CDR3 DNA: TGTGCCAGCAGTTGGGGGCTTGAGCCCCTCCACTTT

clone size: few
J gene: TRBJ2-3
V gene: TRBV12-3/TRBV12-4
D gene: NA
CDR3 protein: CASRETTSPDTQYF
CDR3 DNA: TGTGCCAGCAGGGAAACGACTAGTCCAGATACGCAGTATTTT

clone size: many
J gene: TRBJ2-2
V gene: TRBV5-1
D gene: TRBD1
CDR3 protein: CASSSTGAITGELFF
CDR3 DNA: TGCGCCAGCAGCTCTACAGGGGCGATCACCGGGGAGCTGTTTTTT

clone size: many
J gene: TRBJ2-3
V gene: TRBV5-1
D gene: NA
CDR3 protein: CASSAPRTDTQYF
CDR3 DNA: TGCGCCAGCAGCGCGCCCCGCACAGATACGCAGTATTTT

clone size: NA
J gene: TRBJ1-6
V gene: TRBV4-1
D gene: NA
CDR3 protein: CASSPETGNSPLHF
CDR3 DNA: TGCGCCAGCAGCCCCGAAACGGGTAATTCACCCCTCCACTTT

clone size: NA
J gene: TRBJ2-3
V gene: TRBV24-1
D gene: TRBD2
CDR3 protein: CATSDPLGLAGADTQYF
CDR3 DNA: TGTGCCACCAGTGATCCGTTGGGACTAGCGGGCGCAGATACGCAGTATTTT

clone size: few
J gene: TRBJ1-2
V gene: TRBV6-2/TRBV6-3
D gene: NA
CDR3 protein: CASSYAQGGYGYTF
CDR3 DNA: TGTGCCAGCAGTTACGCCCAGGGAGGCTATGGCTACACCTTC

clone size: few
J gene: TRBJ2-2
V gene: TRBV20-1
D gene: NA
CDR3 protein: CSARTENTGELFF
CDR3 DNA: TGCAGTGCTAGGACAGAGAACACCGGGGAGCTGTTTTTT

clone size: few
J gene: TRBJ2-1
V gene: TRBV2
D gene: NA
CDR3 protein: CASYEGQSSYNEQFF
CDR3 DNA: TGTGCCAGCTATGAGGGTCAGAGCTCCTACAATGAGCAGTTCTTC

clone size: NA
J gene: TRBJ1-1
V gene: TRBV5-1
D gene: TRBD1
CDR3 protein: CASSLRTGTEAFF
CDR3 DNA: TGCGCCAGCAGCCTCAGGACAGGGACAGAAGCTTTCTTT

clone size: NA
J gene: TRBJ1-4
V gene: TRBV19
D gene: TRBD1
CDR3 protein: CASSRDRAFATNEKLFF
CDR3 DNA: TGTGCCAGTAGTCGGGACAGGGCTTTTGCGACTAATGAAAAACTGTTTTTT

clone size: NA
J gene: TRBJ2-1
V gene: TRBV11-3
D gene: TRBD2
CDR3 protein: CASSVSGGAPNEQFF
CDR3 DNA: TGTGCCAGCAGCGTTAGCGGGGGGGCCCCCAATGAGCAGTTCTTC

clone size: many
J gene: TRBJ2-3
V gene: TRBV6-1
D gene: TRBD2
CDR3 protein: CASSEGTSGGADTQYF
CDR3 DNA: TGTGCCAGCAGTGAAGGGACTAGCGGGGGGGCAGATACGCAGTATTTT

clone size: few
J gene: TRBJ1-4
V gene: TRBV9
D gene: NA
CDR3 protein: CASSVTVGEKLFF
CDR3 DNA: TGTGCCAGCAGCGTAACGGTAGGGGAAAAACTGTTTTTT

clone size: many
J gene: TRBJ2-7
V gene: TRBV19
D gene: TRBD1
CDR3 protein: CASSPDRGREYEQYF
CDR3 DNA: TGTGCCAGTAGCCCGGACAGGGGGCGAGAGTACGAGCAGTACTTC

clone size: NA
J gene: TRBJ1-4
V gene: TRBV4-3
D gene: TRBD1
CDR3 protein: CASSATGGSNEKLFF
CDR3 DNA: TGCGCCAGCAGCGCTACAGGGGGCTCTAATGAAAAACTGTTTTTT

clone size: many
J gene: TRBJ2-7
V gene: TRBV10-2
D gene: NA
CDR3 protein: CASIGTPGEQYF
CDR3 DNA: TGCGCCAGCATAGGGACTCCGGGAGAGCAGTACTTC